A selection of T cell receptor beta chains follows, all from one sample in a study of post-analysis software for immune sequencing data. TCRdb reprocessed the PCR reads via MiXCR and lists one record per CDR3 protein. Altogether about 820,000 distinct CDR3 sequences are present, about 53% being singletons, with the ten largest covering approximately 4.4%. Sequencing used blood. The source of these receptors is a girl aged 10 to 17 with multiple sclerosis. Both conserved end residues are part of each CDR3. D genes are given only for firm matches. A clone size is listed for some rows: how often the clone was seen (once, few, many), or a class if it is expanded.

v_call	clone_size	d_call	j_call	cdr3_aa	cdr3_nt
TRBV7-2	.	.	TRBJ2-7	CASSSTSPGSHEQYF	TGTGCCAGCAGCTCAACGAGCCCCGGGAGTCACGAGCAGTACTTC
TRBV20-1	few	.	TRBJ2-3	CSAGSTGDPYTQYF	TGCAGTGCGGGGAGTACCGGGGACCCCTATACGCAGTATTTT
TRBV12-3/TRBV12-4	few	.	TRBJ2-1	CASSLTGWGHYNEQFF	TGTGCCAGCAGTCTGACTGGGTGGGGCCATTACAATGAGCAGTTCTTC
TRBV7-9	.	TRBD2	TRBJ2-6	CGGAGAGANVLTF	TGTGGAGGAGCGGGAGCTGGGGCCAACGTCCTGACTTTC
TRBV7-8	.	.	TRBJ2-1	CASSAKPSSSSYNEQFF	TGTGCCAGCAGCGCCAAACCGAGCTCGAGCTCCTACAATGAGCAGTTCTTC
TRBV7-9	.	.	TRBJ2-1	CASSLAGKGDEQFF	TGTGCCAGCAGCTTAGCGGGCAAGGGCGATGAGCAGTTCTTC
TRBV5-1	.	.	TRBJ2-6	CASSLEGYSGANVLTF	TGCGCCAGCAGCTTGGAAGGTTACTCTGGGGCCAACGTCCTGACTTTC
TRBV7-2	few	.	TRBJ2-7	CASSIQSGAGYEQYF	TGTGCCAGCAGCATACAGTCGGGGGCGGGCTACGAGCAGTACTTC
TRBV27	.	.	TRBJ1-1	CASSSDYGTEAFF	TGTGCCAGCAGTTCGGACTACGGCACTGAAGCTTTCTTT
TRBV2	few	.	TRBJ2-7	CASSASRGTYEQYF	TGTGCCAGCAGTGCGTCCCGGGGCACCTACGAGCAGTACTTC
TRBV29-1	.	TRBD2	TRBJ2-1	CSVGEGLARYNEQFF	TGCAGCGTTGGGGAGGGACTAGCCCGCTACAATGAGCAGTTCTTC
TRBV7-3	.	TRBD1	TRBJ2-7	CASSLTGDRGYEQYF	TGTGCCAGCAGCTTAACGGGGGACAGGGGATACGAGCAGTACTTC
TRBV5-1	.	TRBD2	TRBJ2-1	CASSLAGGIEQFF	TGCGCCAGCAGCTTAGCGGGAGGGATTGAGCAGTTCTTC
TRBV4-1	.	.	TRBJ2-7	CASSHPGRRYEQYF	TGCGCCAGCAGCCACCCGGGACGGCGCTACGAGCAGTACTTC
TRBV10-3	.	TRBD2	TRBJ2-3	CAISELRGLAGVTDTQYF	TGTGCCATCAGTGAGCTCCGCGGTCTGGCGGGAGTAACAGATACGCAGTATTTT
TRBV5-5	.	.	TRBJ2-1	CASSLATFLEEFF	TGTGCCAGCAGCCTGGCAACTTTCCTCGAAGAGTTCTTC